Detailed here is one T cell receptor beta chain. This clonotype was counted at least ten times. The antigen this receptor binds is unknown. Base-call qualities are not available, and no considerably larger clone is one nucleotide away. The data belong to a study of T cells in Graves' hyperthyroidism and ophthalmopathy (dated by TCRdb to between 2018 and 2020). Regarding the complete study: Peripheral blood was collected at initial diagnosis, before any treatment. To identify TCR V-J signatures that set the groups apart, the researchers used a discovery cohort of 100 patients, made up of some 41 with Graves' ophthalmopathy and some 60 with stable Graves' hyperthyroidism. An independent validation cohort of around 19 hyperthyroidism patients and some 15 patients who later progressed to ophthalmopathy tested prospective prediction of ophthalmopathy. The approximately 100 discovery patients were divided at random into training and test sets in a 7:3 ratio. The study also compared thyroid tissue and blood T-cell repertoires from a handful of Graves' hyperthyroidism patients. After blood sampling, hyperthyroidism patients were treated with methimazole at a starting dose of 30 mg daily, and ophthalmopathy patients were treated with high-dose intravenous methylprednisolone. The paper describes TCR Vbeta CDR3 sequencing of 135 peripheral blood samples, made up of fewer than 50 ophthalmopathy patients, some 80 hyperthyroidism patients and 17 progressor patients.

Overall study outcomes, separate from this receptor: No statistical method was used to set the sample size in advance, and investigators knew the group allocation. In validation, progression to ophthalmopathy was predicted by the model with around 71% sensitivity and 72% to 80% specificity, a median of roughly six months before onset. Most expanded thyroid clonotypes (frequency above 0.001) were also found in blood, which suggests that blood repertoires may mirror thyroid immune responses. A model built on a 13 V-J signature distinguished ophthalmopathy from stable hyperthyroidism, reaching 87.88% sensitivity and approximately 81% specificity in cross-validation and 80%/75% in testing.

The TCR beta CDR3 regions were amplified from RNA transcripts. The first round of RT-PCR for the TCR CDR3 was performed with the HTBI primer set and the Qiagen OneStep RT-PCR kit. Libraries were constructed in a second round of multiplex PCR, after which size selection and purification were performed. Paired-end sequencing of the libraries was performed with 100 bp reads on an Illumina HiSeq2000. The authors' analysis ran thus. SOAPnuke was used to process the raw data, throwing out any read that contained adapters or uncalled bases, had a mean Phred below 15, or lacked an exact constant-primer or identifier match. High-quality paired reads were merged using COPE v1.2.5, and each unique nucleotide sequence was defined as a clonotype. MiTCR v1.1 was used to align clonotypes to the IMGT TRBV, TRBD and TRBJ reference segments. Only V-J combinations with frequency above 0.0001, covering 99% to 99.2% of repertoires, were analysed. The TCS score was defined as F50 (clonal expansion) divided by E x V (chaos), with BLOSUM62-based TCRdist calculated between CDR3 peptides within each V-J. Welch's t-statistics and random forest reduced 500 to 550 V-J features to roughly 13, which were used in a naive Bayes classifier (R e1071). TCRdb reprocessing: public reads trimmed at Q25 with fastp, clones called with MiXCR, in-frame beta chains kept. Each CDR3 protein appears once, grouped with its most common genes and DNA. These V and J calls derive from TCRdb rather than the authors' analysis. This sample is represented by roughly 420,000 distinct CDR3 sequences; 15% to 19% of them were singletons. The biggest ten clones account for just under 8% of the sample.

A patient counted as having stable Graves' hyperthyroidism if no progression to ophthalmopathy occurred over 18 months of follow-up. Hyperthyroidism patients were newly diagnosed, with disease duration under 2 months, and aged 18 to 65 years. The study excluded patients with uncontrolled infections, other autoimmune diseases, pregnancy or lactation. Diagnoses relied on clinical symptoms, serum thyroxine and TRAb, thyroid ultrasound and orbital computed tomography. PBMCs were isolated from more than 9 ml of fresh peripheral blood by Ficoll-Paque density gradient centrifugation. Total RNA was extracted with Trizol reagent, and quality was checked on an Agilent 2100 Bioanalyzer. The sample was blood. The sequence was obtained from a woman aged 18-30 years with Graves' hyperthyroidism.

The CDR3 reads CASHKDPDRGKTQYF. The nucleotides read TGTGCCAGCCACAAAGACCCGGACAGGGGAAAGACCCAGTACTTC. Recombination joined TRBV28 with TRBJ2-5, and TRBD1 aligns with 9 junction nucleotides. Inclusive of the bounding cysteine and phenylalanine, the CDR3 is 15 residues long. Only the CDR3 part of the read is kept: 45 bases, read in frame from the first base. For CDR1 and CDR2, the germline V gene lists MDHEN and SYDVKM. The V end gives up 8 bases and the J end 6 bases, leaving 13 bases in the junction not matched to a gene. Extended through the reference TRBV28 and TRBJ2-5 proteins, this CDR3 yields the full variable domain: DVKVTQSSRYLVKRTGEKVFLECVQDMDHENMFWYRQDPGLGLRLIYFSYDVKMKEKGDIPEGYSVSREKKERFSLILESASTNQTSMYLCASHKDPDRGKTQYFGPGTRLLVL.